The 24 T cell receptor beta chains below come from one sample, sequenced in a study of shared clonotypes between healthy human individuals. Here immunoSEQ multiplex PCR was the method, and the copy in TCRdb shows in-frame clones only, minus some. Counted here are millions of clones, roughly 95% occurring once; the ten biggest clones make up 0.9% to 1.3%. CD45RO negativity and positive selection for CCR7 defined naive CD8 cells, a population that excluded terminally differentiated effector memory CD45RA+ cells. Input material: naive CD8+ T cells sorted from blood. The receptors were sampled from a man between 18 and 35 years old in good health.

This clone was seen once. The rearrangement joins TRBV5-4 to TRBJ2-7; 8 nucleotides agree with TRBD1. The CDR3 is made up of 16 amino acids. Germline V gives CDR1 SGHNT, CDR2 YYREEE (reference sequence). J gave up 0 bases and V 0 bases, and 5 bases lay outside the gene matches. In nucleotides, the CDR3 is TGTGCCAGCAGCTTGGGAACAGGGACAGGCTCCTACGAGCAGTACTTC. Protein: CASSLGTGTGSYEQYF.

The J gene is TRBJ2-7, the V gene TRBV29-1, with 7 bases aligning to TRBD2. CDR3 size: 13 residues. Per the germline V gene, CDR1 is SQVTM and CDR2 is ANQGSEA. Trimming at V came to 3 bases and at J to 3 bases, leaving 5 bases not matched to a gene. In nucleotides, the CDR3 is TGCAGCGTTGAGGGGGGGTTGGACTACGAGCAGTACTTC. It translates to CSVEGGLDYEQYF.

This sequence joins TRBV5-8 and TRBJ1-1; D not resolved. V was cut by 2 bases and J by 10 bases, with 9 bases left in between. The CDR3 contains 11 residues. CDR1 and CDR2 from the germline V gene are SGHTS and YDEGEE. The CDR3 coding sequence is TGTGCCAGCAGCTTTGGTCGGGGAGCTTTCTTT. Amino acid sequence: CASSFGRGAFF.

The V call is TRBV19, the J call TRBJ1-5; D is undetermined. The length of the CDR3 is 13 residues. The germline CDR1 and CDR2 sequences are LNHDA and SQIVND (reference sequence). V dropped 5 bases and J dropped 3 bases, with 8 bases sitting between them. Here the CDR3 reads CASSGGTNQPQHF. The CDR3 coding sequence is TGTGCCAGTAGTGGAGGCACCAATCAGCCCCAGCATTTT.

The chain employs TRBV4-1 and TRBJ1-3; D unclear. The V gene lost 6 bases and the J gene lost 0 bases, with 12 bases spanning the gap. CDR1 is MGHRA and CDR2 is YSYEKL in the germline V gene. The CDR3 covers 15 residues. Here the CDR3 DNA reads TGCGCCAGCAGAGTCGGACGGAACTCTGGAAACACCATATATTTT. Its translation is CASRVGRNSGNTIYF.

The V call is TRBV10-3, the J call TRBJ2-1; D might be TRBD1 or TRBD2, each matching 5 bases. Germline V gives CDR1 ENHRY, CDR2 SYGVKD. CDR3 length: 14 residues. Trimming took 3 bases from V and 5 from J, leaving 11 bases between them. The CDR3 coding sequence is TGTGCCATCAGTGACCCCGGGGCACACAATGAGCAGTTCTTC. It translates to CAISDPGAHNEQFF.

The gene calls are TRBV7-9 and TRBJ2-3; 8 nucleotides line up with TRBD2. Germline CDR1 SEHNR, CDR2 FQNEAQ (reference sequence). After removal of 3 bases from V and 3 bases from J, the junction contained 8 bases not matched to a gene. The CDR3 spans 16 residues. This CDR3 is CASSFLPGLVTDTQYF. The CDR3 nucleotides read TGTGCCAGCAGCTTCCTCCCGGGACTAGTAACAGATACGCAGTATTTT.

V and J are TRBV29-1 and TRBJ2-1; D unclear. Germline values: CDR1 SQVTM, CDR2 ANQGSEA. V shed 5 bases and J shed 0 bases, with 5 bases lying between them. This CDR3 spans 12 amino acids. DNA for the CDR3: TGCAGCGTTTGGGCCTCCTACAATGAGCAGTTCTTC. It translates to CSVWASYNEQFF.

The chain is built from TRBV6-1 and TRBJ1-4; 7 bases map to TRBD1. Germline loops: CDR1 MNHNS, CDR2 SASEGT. The junction had 4 bases not matched to a gene; V was cut back by 3 bases and J by 6 bases. This CDR3 is built from 14 residues. The CDR3 DNA sequence: TGTGCCAGCAGTGATAGGGGGCTTCATGAAAAACTGTTTTTT. Its translation is CASSDRGLHEKLFF.

On this clone itself: This specimen includes other DNA sequences encoding the same CDR3. The genes are TRBV7-9 and TRBJ1-1; D not resolved. With 4 bases removed from V and 1 base from J, the gap between germline ends came to 10 bases. The germline gives CDR1 SEHNR, CDR2 FQNEAQ (reference sequence). The CDR3 consists of 14 residues. The DNA for the CDR3 is TGTGCCAGCAGCTCGTGGGTCGGGAACACTGAAGCTTTCTTT. Its translation: CASSSWVGNTEAFF.

This chain's CDR3 is CASSDGTSGYTDTQYF. CDR3 nucleotides: TGTGCCAGCAGTGACGGGACTAGCGGATACACAGATACGCAGTATTTT. V and J are TRBV25-1 and TRBJ2-3; TRBD2 agrees at 11 bases. J lost 2 bases, V lost 3 bases, and 4 bases had no gene match. Germline V gene sequence: CDR1 MGHDK, CDR2 SYGVNS. This CDR3 contains 16 residues.

This clone was picked up one time. A junction boundary mismatches the germline segment, possibly from a read error. The genes are TRBV27 and TRBJ2-5; D may be TRBD2 (7 bases). This CDR3 is built from 17 residues. Per germline, CDR1 MNHEY and CDR2 SMNVEV (reference sequence). In DNA form, the CDR3 reads TGTGCCGGCAGTTCCCTCCTGAAGGGGGGGGGCAGGGAGACCCAGTACTTC. As protein: CAGSSLLKGGGRETQYF.

The rearrangement uses TRBV4-3 and TRBJ2-1, with 14 nucleotides matching TRBD2. Germline trimming cut 4 bases from V and 5 bases from J; bases unmatched to any gene: 4. Germline-derived CDR1 and CDR2 are LGHNA and YSLEER. The CDR3 covers 16 residues. CDR3 DNA sequence: TGCGCCAGCAGCCTCGAGACTAGCGGGAGGGACAATGAGCAGTTCTTC. This translates into CASSLETSGRDNEQFF.

The chain carries TRBV6-5 and TRBJ2-1; no definite D call. V was shortened by 0 bases and J by 5 bases, with 11 bases between the two germline ends. Germline V gene lookup returns CDR1 MNHEY and CDR2 SVGAGI. This CDR3 spans 15 amino acids. For the CDR3, the DNA is TGTGCCAGCAGTTACTCGAATCCCCGTGACAATGAGCAGTTCTTC. It translates to CASSYSNPRDNEQFF.

Comment on this clone: One end of the junction is discordant with germline, which a read error may explain. The chain joins TRBV9 to TRBJ1-2, with TRBD1 identical over 7 bases. This CDR3 has 14 amino acids. Germline CDR1 is SGDLS and CDR2 is YYNGEE. The CDR3 nucleotides are TGTGCCAGCACCGTAGGGGGCAGTACCTATGGCTACACCTTC. Residues: CASTVGGSTYGYTF.

The chain recombines TRBV4-3 with TRBJ2-2; D unclear. V lost 0 bases and J 3 bases, leaving 8 bases between the germline ends. CDR1 and CDR2 (germline): LGHNA, YSLEER. The CDR3 contains 15 residues. The CDR3 region has the DNA TGCGCCAGCAGCCAAGAAGATGGGTACACCGGGGAGCTGTTTTTT. Translating gives CASSQEDGYTGELFF.

The sample holds one count of this clone. The genes are TRBV30 and TRBJ2-5, with 7 bases identical to TRBD2. The CDR3 loop spans 13 amino acids. Per germline, CDR1 GTSNPN and CDR2 SVGIG (reference sequence). V lost 4 bases to trimming and J lost 3 bases; unmatched junction nucleotides: 5. CDR3 amino acids: CAWTGGRKETQYF. CDR3 sequence (DNA): TGTGCCTGGACTGGCGGGAGAAAAGAGACCCAGTACTTC.

The V call is TRBV7-3, the J call TRBJ2-1; the D is unclear. V lost 0 bases and J 5 bases, leaving 2 bases between the germline ends. Germline V CDR1 and CDR2: SGHTA, FQGTGA. The CDR3 sequence is 12 residues long. The CDR3 is CASSLTNNEQFF. The CDR3, as DNA: TGTGCCAGCAGCTTAACTAACAATGAGCAGTTCTTC.

As for this clone: Other DNA sequences in this specimen translate into the identical CDR3. The rearrangement links TRBV6-5 to TRBJ2-5; tentatively, D is TRBD1 or TRBD2 (6 bases each). V gave up 0 bases and J gave up 5 bases, with 10 bases separating them. The CDR3 length is 14 residues. The germline V gene encodes CDR1 MNHEY and CDR2 SVGAGI. The CDR3 here is CASSYSIGGETQYF. The CDR3 nucleotides read TGTGCCAGCAGTTACTCGATCGGGGGCGAGACCCAGTACTTC.

As for this clone: The sample has other DNA sequences that encode this CDR3 too. The CDR3 region has the DNA TGTGCCAGCAGCCTCACTAGCGGGGCCTACAATGAGCAGTTCTTC. Protein sequence: CASSLTSGAYNEQFF. This chain joins TRBV5-4 and TRBJ2-1; 10 bases align to TRBD2. V shed 4 bases and J 2 bases; nucleotides not matched to a gene: 3. The CDR3 has 15 amino acids. Germline-derived CDR1 and CDR2 are SGHNT and YYREEE (reference sequence).

The V and J genes are TRBV6-1 and TRBJ1-5; the D is unclear. The CDR3 contains 13 residues. In germline, CDR1 is MNHNS, CDR2 SASEGT. Trimming shortened V by 6 bases and J by 5 bases, and 11 bases separated the two germline ends. As DNA, the CDR3 is TGTGCCAGCAGCCAGATGTGTGATCAGCCCCAGCATTTT. Its protein is CASSQMCDQPQHF.

V gene TRBV5-6 combines with J gene TRBJ2-3, with 8 bases fitting TRBD2. CDR1 SGHDT and CDR2 YYEEEE come from the germline V gene. Trimming removed 4 bases from V and 6 bases from J; junction bases left unmatched: 7. The CDR3 has 14 residues. CDR3 nucleotides: TGTGCCAGCAGCCAGGGCGGGGGGCCGGATACGCAGTATTTT. It codes for CASSQGGGPDTQYF.

The chain links TRBV7-9 to TRBJ2-1; D unresolved. The CDR3 covers 15 residues. The germline V gene encodes CDR1 SEHNR and CDR2 FQNEAQ (reference sequence). V gave up 0 bases and J gave up 5 bases, with 11 bases separating them. CDR3 in amino acids: CASSLAGSIHNEQFF. DNA for the CDR3: TGTGCCAGCAGCTTAGCGGGTAGTATCCACAATGAGCAGTTCTTC.

The genes are TRBV7-9 and TRBJ2-3; 9 bases match TRBD2. The CDR3 is 15 amino acids. Germline lookup yields CDR1 SEHNR and CDR2 FQNEAQ (reference sequence). The V segment lost 5 bases and the J segment 6 bases; nucleotides outside the gene matches: 9. The CDR3 sequence: CASSQPREGRDTQYF. DNA for the CDR3: TGTGCCAGCAGCCAGCCGCGGGAGGGCCGTGATACGCAGTATTTT. The entire variable domain, with the rest obtained from reference TRBV7-9 and TRBJ2-3, is as follows: DTGVSQNPRHKITKRGQNVTFRCDPISEHNRLYWYRQTLGQGPEFLTYFQNEAQLEKSRLLSDRFSAERPKGSFSTLEIQRTEQGDSAMYLCASSQPREGRDTQYFGPGTRLTVL.